This TCR beta chain is from a study of metastatic and nonmetastatic thyroid tumors. Across the whole study: Samples came from malignant and benign thyroid patients, and repertoires were compared across blood and tumor or nodule tissue.

Every patient underwent thyroid surgery untreated. Study-wide results and limits: It was reported that TCR beta diversity was significantly higher in malignant thyroid tumors than benign nodules, in blood and tumor.

Trimming took 8 bases from V and 3 from J, leaving 14 bases between them. Germline assignment: CDR1 MNHNS and CDR2 SASEGT. The CDR3 is 14 amino acids. This clone was picked up many times. Its antigen is unidentified. TCRdb reprocessed the PCR reads using MiXCR. The repertoire consists of some 16,000 clones, with 24% occurring once and the leading ten covering about 13%. The TCR originated in a male donor with papillary thyroid cancer or a benign thyroid nodule (not recorded which). Some clones in this sample may be carry-over from other donors' samples. Sequencing was performed on tumor tissue. This rearrangement joins TRBV6-1 to TRBJ1-5; no reliable D call. The CDR3 region is CASLRASHNQPQHF. CDR3 DNA: TGTGCCAGCCTGCGGGCCTCCCACAATCAGCCCCAGCATTTT.